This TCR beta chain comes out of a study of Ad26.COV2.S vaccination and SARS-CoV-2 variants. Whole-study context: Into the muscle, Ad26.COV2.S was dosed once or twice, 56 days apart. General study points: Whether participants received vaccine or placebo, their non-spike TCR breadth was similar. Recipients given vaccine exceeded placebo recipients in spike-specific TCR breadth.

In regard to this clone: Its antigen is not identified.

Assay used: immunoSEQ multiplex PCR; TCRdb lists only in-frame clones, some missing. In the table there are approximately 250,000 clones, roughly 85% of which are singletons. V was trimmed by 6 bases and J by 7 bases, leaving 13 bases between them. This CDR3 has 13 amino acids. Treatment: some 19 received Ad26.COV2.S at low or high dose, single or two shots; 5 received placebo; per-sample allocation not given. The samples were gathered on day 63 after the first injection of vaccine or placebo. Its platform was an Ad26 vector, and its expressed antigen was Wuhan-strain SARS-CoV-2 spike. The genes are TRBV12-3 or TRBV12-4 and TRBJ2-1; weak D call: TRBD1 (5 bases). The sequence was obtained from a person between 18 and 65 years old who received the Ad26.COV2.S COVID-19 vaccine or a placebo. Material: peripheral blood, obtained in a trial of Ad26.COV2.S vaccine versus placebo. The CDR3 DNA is TGTGCCAGCAGAACTATAGGGGTTAATGAGCAGTTCTTC. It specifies CASRTIGVNEQFF.